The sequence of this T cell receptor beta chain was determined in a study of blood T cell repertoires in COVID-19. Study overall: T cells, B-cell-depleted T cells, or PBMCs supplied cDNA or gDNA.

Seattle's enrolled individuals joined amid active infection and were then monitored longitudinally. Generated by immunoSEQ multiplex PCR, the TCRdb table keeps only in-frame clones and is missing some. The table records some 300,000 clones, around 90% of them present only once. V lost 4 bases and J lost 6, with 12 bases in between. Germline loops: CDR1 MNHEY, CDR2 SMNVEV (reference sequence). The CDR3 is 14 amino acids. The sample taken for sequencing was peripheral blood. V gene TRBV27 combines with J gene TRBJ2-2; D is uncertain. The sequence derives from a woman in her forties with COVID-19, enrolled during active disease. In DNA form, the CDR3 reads TGTGCCAGCAGTTCCCCAGTACGGGCCGGGGAGCTGTTTTTT. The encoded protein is CASSSPVRAGELFF.